A single sample is the source of the 5 T cell receptor beta chains below, sequenced in a study of graft-versus-host responses after intestinal transplantation (dated by TCRdb to about 2021). Dithiothreitol, EDTA incubations and collagenase D digestion were used to isolate intraepithelial and lamina propria lymphocytes from graft specimens. The method was the immunoSEQ multiplex PCR assay. TCRdb took this table from immuneACCESS and kept in-frame rearrangements with V and J called. Such tables lack part of the clones; where checked against another copy, unresolved V genes explain under half of the gap, and the rest is unexplained. In this sample the table shows roughly 20,000 clones, roughly three quarters of which occur a single time. More than 7% of the sample is in the top ten clones. Specimen: ileum tissue, collected approximately three weeks after intestinal transplant. The receptors originated from a human patient who received an intestinal transplant, so some T cells may come from the graft donor.

The genes are TRBV25-1 and TRBJ1-1, with D perhaps matching TRBD1 (6 bases). Germline-derived CDR1 and CDR2 are MGHDK and SYGVNS. V gave up 3 bases and J gave up 2 bases, with 10 bases separating them. This CDR3 contains 14 residues. The CDR3 region has the DNA TGTGCCAGCAGTGACCGACAGGTTAACACTGAAGCTTTCTTT. Its translation is CASSDRQVNTEAFF.

This clone is a singleton in its sample. This chain uses TRBV4-1 with TRBJ1-1, with a possible D match to TRBD1 (6 bases). The V end was cut by 2 bases, the J end by 4 bases, with 14 bases between. CDR1 is MGHRA, CDR2 YSYEKL, per germline. CDR3 length equals 15 residues. CDR3 loop: CASSQPGTWATEAFF. In DNA, the CDR3 is TGCGCCAGCAGCCAACCTGGGACATGGGCCACTGAAGCTTTCTTT.

The genes are TRBV6-5 and TRBJ2-7; the match to TRBD2 covers 11 bases. V gave up 5 bases and J gave up 1 base; unmatched junction bases: 1. This CDR3 comprises 14 residues. CDR1 MNHEY and CDR2 SVGAGI come from the germline V gene. The CDR3 bases are TGTGCCAGCAGTCTAGCGGGGGGATCCTACGAGCAGTACTTC. Its protein is CASSLAGGSYEQYF.

The CDR3 sequence: CASSLTPTGPPNTGELFF. CDR3 nucleotides: TGTGCCAGCAGCTTAACCCCGACAGGGCCACCGAACACCGGGGAGCTGTTTTTT. The V gene is TRBV7-8, the J gene TRBJ2-2; TRBD1 agrees at 7 bases. Trimming removed 2 bases from V and 0 bases from J; junction bases left unmatched: 9. The CDR3 contains 18 residues. CDR1 is SGHVS, CDR2 FQNEAQ, per germline. Complete variable domain (other parts from reference TRBV7-8 and TRBJ2-2): GAGVSQSPRYKVAKRGQDVALRCDPISGHVSLFWYQQALGQGPEFLTYFQNEAQLDKSGLPSDRFFAERPEGSVSTLKIQRTQQEDSAVYLCASSLTPTGPPNTGELFFGEGSRLTVL.

This sequence joins TRBV6-6 and TRBJ2-7; D unclear. The CDR3 has 11 residues. Germline V lookup: CDR1 MNHNY, CDR2 SVGAGI (reference sequence). Between the trimmed V and J ends, which lost 8 bases and 1 base, there was a span of 6 bases. The CDR3, as DNA: TGTGCCAGCTGCGATTCCTACGAGCAGTACTTC. It yields the protein CASCDSYEQYF.